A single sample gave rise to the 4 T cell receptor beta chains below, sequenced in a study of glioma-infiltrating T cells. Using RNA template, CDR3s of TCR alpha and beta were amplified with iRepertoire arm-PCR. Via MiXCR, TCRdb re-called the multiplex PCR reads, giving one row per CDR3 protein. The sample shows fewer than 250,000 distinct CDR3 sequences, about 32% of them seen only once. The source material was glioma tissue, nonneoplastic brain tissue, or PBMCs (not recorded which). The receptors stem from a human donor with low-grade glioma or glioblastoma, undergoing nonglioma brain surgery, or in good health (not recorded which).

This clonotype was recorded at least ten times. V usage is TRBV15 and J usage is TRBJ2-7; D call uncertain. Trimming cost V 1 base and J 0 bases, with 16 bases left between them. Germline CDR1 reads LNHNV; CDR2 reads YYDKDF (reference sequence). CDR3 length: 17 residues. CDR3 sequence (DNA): TGTGCCACCAGCAGAGCCGGGCCGAGAGCGACCTCCTACGAGCAGTACTTC. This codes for CATSRAGPRATSYEQYF.

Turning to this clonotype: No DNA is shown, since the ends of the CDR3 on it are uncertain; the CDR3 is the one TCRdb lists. CDR3 in amino acids: CASSEYTEDYEQYFGPATNEKLFF. The gene calls are TRBV2 and TRBJ1-4. The CDR3 numbers 24 amino acids, ends counted. Germline CDR1 reads SNHLY; CDR2 reads FYNNEI.

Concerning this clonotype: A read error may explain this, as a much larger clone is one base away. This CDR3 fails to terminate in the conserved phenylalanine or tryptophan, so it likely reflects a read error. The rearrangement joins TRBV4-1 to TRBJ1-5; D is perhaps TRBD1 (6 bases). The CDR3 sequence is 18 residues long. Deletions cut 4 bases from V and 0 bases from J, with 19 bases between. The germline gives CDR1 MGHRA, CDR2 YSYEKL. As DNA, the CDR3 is TGCGCCAGCAGCCCCCTCGGTCTGGCAGGGGATAGCAATCAGCCCCAGCATTCT. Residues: CASSPLGLAGDSNQPQHS.

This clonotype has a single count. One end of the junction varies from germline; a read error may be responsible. This CDR3 is CASRWVANTGELVF. CDR3 DNA sequence: TGTGCCAGCAGATGGGTTGCGAACACCGGGGAGCTGGTTTTT. The chain carries TRBV7-9 and TRBJ2-2; D may be TRBD2 (5 bases). Germline V lookup: CDR1 SEHNR, CDR2 FQNEAQ (reference sequence). The CDR3 spans 14 residues.